Each of the 20 T cell receptor beta chains below was sequenced from the same sample in a study of tumor-infiltrating lymphocytes in primary liver carcinoma. The authors made TCR beta cDNA from 450 to 600 ng total RNA with a constant-region primer. Researchers made the TCR beta libraries by running three nested multiplex PCR rounds with slightly modified ARM-PCR. In the first two PCR rounds, TRBV1-TRBV30 forward primers were paired with a C-beta reverse primer, and each round lasted approximately 9 cycles. TCRdb itself ran the multiplex PCR reads through MiXCR, one entry per CDR3 protein. The table lists roughly 100,000 distinct CDR3 sequences, approximately 70% of them singletons. Unsorted bulk tissue of about 20-32 mg yielded co-extracted RNA and DNA. The specimen sequenced was liver tumor tissue from sampling region 2. Subset defined: tumor region T2, inferior pole. These receptors all come from a woman in her fifties or sixties with primary liver carcinoma and hepatitis B virus infection.

As to this clonotype: Germline and junction disagree at one end, which may indicate a read error. The V gene is TRBV11-2, the J gene TRBJ2-2, with TRBD2 as a possible D gene (5 bases). Germline-derived CDR1 and CDR2 are SGHAT and FQNNGV. The CDR3 runs 15 residues. The CDR3 nucleotides are TGTGCCAGCAGCCACGAGGCTAGTGGCACCGGGGAGCTCTTTTTT. It codes for CASSHEASGTGELFF.

This chain joins TRBV2 and TRBJ2-7; D is perhaps TRBD2 (5 bases). Trimming removed 5 bases at V and 5 bases at J, with 10 bases between. The CDR3 totals 12 residues. CDR1 is SNHLY and CDR2 is FYNNEI in the germline V gene. CDR3 residues: CASSSGAHEQYF. The CDR3 DNA sequence: TGTGCCAGCAGTAGCGGAGCCCACGAGCAGTACTTC. Based on the CDR3 plus reference TRBV2 and TRBJ2-7, the full variable domain is EPEVTQTPSHQVTQMGQEVILRCVPISNHLYFYWYRQILGQKVEFLVSFYNNEISEKSEIFDDQFSVERPDGSNFTLKIRSTKLEDSAMYFCASSSGAHEQYFGPGTRLTVT.

At least ten counts were recorded for this clonotype. The V and J genes are TRBV6-5 and TRBJ1-5; a possible D gene is TRBD1 (5 bases). Trimming took 6 bases from V and 3 from J, leaving 12 bases between them. Germline CDR1 and CDR2: MNHEY and SVGAGI. The CDR3 is 14 residues long. The CDR3 loop reads CASSRRQSNQPQHF. The CDR3 nucleotides read TGTGCCAGCAGCCGACGACAGTCCAATCAGCCCCAGCATTTT.

This clonotype showed up just once. The chain joins TRBV7-9 to TRBJ2-7; the D gene is possibly TRBD2 (6 bases). Per the germline V gene, CDR1 is SEHNR and CDR2 is FQNEAQ (reference sequence). There are 16 residues in the CDR3. V lost 5 bases, J lost 3 bases, and 20 bases lay in between. The CDR3 DNA reads as TGTGCCAGCAGCCCTGGGGGGTCAGGGCGCATCTACGAGCAGTACTTC. Protein sequence: CASSPGGSGRIYEQYF.

This clonotype was picked up many times. This chain connects TRBV5-4 to TRBJ2-5; D is uncertain. V lost 6 bases, J lost 4 bases, and 19 bases lay in between. This CDR3 has 15 amino acids. Germline CDR1 reads SGHNT; CDR2 reads YYREEE (reference sequence). CDR3 residues: CASKSPGVTGETQYF. In DNA, the CDR3 is TGTGCCAGCAAATCCCCTGGGGTGACGGGAGAGACCCAGTACTTC.

The chain couples TRBV6-2 or TRBV6-3 to TRBJ2-5; a weak D match, TRBD2 (6 bases). CDR1 and CDR2 (germline): MNHEY, SVGEGT. This CDR3 is built from 13 residues. V lost 2 bases and J 7 bases, leaving 11 bases between the germline ends. This CDR3 reads CASSYGRRGTQYF. The CDR3 nucleotides read TGTGCCAGCAGTTACGGCCGGAGGGGGACCCAGTACTTC.

A note on this clonotype: The junction departs from germline at one end; a sequencing error may be responsible. The chain links TRBV11-2 to TRBJ1-6; D is unresolved. Germline V CDR1 and CDR2: SGHAT, FQNNGV. CDR3 length: 15 residues. This chain's CDR3 is CTSSLETGGISPLHF. CDR3 bases: TGTACCAGCAGCTTAGAAACTGGAGGCATTTCACCCCTCCACTTT. The complete variable domain, with remaining parts taken from reference TRBV11-2 and TRBJ1-6, reads EAGVAQSPRYKIIEKRQSVAFWCNPISGHATLYWYQQILGQGPKLLIQFQNNGVVDDSQLPKDRFSAERLKGVDSTLKIQPAKLEDSAVYLCTSSLETGGISPLHFGNGTRLTVT.

The genes are TRBV20-1 and TRBJ1-5; 8 bases line up with TRBD1. Germline trimming cut 0 bases from V and 5 bases from J; bases unmatched to any gene: 6. The CDR3 is 15 amino acids. Germline CDR1 DFQATT, CDR2 SNEGSKA (reference sequence). The CDR3 DNA is TGCAGTGCTAGAGATATGCAGGGGGCTCATCAGCCCCAGCATTTT. This sequence encodes CSARDMQGAHQPQHF.

This clonotype has at least ten counts. This chain links TRBV28 with TRBJ1-2; D uncertain. V was clipped by 2 bases and J by 6 bases, with 7 bases between them. CDR1 MDHEN and CDR2 SYDVKM come from the germline V gene. This CDR3 is built from 12 residues. In DNA, the CDR3 is TGTGCCAGCAGTTTAGCCCAAGATGGCTACACCTTC. This translates into CASSLAQDGYTF.

This clonotype was found a few times. The chain recombines TRBV24-1 with TRBJ2-5; possible D gene TRBD1, 5 bases. The CDR3 is 15 amino acids. CDR1 KGHDR and CDR2 SFDVKD come from the germline V gene. V was pared by 1 base and J by 4 bases, with 12 bases between. Here the CDR3 DNA reads TGTGCCACCAGTGATTTCCTCCAGGGTAGAGAGACCCAGTACTTC. Translated: CATSDFLQGRETQYF.

Note on this clonotype: One junction end disagrees with the germline gene, perhaps due to a read error. V gene TRBV11-3 combines with J gene TRBJ2-1; no firm D call. Germline V gene sequence: CDR1 SGHNT, CDR2 YENEEA. This CDR3 is 13 amino acids long. The CDR3 DNA sequence: TGTGACAGCATTCGTACCAACTACAGTGAGCAGTTCTTC. Translating it yields CDSIRTNYSEQFF. Based on the CDR3 plus reference TRBV11-3 and TRBJ2-1, the full variable domain is EAGVVQSPRYKIIEKKQPVAFWCNPISGHNTLYWYLQNLGQGPELLIRYENEEAVDDSQLPKDRFSAERLKGVDSTLKIQPAELGDSAVYLCDSIRTNYSEQFFGPGTRLTVL.

On this clonotype: A single base separates this from a much larger clone, so it may be a read error. The chain links TRBV28 to TRBJ1-5; no clear D gene. Trimming removed 7 bases at V and 2 bases at J, with 15 bases between. The germline CDR1 and CDR2 sequences are MDHEN and SYDVKM. The CDR3 runs to 15 residues. The chain's CDR3 is CASTLARAGNQPQHF. CDR3 sequence (DNA): TGTGCCAGCACCCTGGCGCGGGCGGGCAATCAGCCCCAGCATTTT.

The sample holds many counts of this clonotype. The chain links TRBV7-8 to TRBJ2-7, with a possible D match to TRBD2 (5 bases). Germline V CDR1 and CDR2: SGHVS, FQNEAQ. CDR3 length: 13 amino acids. V was shortened by 1 base and J by 5 bases, with 9 bases between the two germline ends. The CDR3 sequence: CASSLDLGDEQYF. The CDR3 region has the DNA TGTGCCAGCAGCTTAGACCTGGGAGACGAGCAGTACTTC.

Of note for this clonotype: This may be a read error, as it is one base from a much larger clone. The chain uses TRBV7-9 and TRBJ2-7, with D tentatively TRBD1 (6 bases). This CDR3 region has 14 residues. CDR1 is SEHNR and CDR2 is FQNEAQ in the germline V gene (reference sequence). The CDR3 spells CAGSLARHRDEQYF. The CDR3 DNA is TGTGCCGGCAGCTTAGCGCGGCACAGGGACGAGCAGTACTTC.

Points on this clonotype: This may arise from a read error, as a much more abundant clone is one base away. This is likely a read error, given that the CDR3 carries no conserved phenylalanine or tryptophan at its end. The chain couples TRBV28 to TRBJ2-7; TRBD2 aligns across 9 bases. The length of the CDR3 is 15 residues. Looked up from germline, CDR1 is MDHEN and CDR2 is SYDVKM. V gave up 6 bases and J gave up 0 bases; unmatched junction bases: 6. CDR3 sequence reads: CASSDSGSLSYEQYS. The CDR3 coding sequence is TGTGCCAGCAGCGATAGCGGGAGCCTCTCCTACGAGCAGTACTCC.

This clonotype was observed a handful of times. This CDR3 is missing its conserved last phenylalanine or tryptophan, likely due to a read error. This chain joins TRBV7-8 and TRBJ2-6, with D possibly called TRBD1 or TRBD2 (5 bases each). This CDR3 contains 18 residues. V gave up 6 bases and J gave up 1 base, with 19 bases separating them. The V gene's germline CDR1 is SGHVS and CDR2 FQNEAQ. CDR3 DNA: TGTGCCAGCAGTTTACCGGGACCAGATTTGTCTGGGGCCAACGTCCTGACTTAC. Translating gives CASSLPGPDLSGANVLTY.

Comments on this clonotype: The junction shows a germline mismatch at one end, possibly a read error. The V and J genes are TRBV11-3 and TRBJ2-1; the D gene is possibly TRBD1 (6 bases). The CDR3 totals 17 residues. Germline V gives CDR1 SGHNT, CDR2 YENEEA. The CDR3 protein is CPSSLGGGSARHDEQFF. The CDR3 DNA is TGTCCCAGCAGCTTAGGGGGTGGGTCGGCCAGACACGATGAGCAGTTCTTC.

The chain is built from TRBV11-2 and TRBJ2-1; D perhaps matches TRBD2 (6 bases). There are 15 residues in the CDR3. Germline CDR1 SGHAT, CDR2 FQNNGV. V lost 4 bases and J lost 12, with 22 bases in between. The CDR3 DNA reads TGTGCCAGCAGCTCAGGAATAGCGGTCTACAGTGGGCAGTTCTTC. This sequence encodes CASSSGIAVYSGQFF.

By frequency in the sample, this clonotype is medium-sized. The CDR3 sequence: CASSADRALKYF. Here the CDR3 DNA reads TGCGCCAGCAGCGCGGACAGGGCCCTCAAGTACTTC. V usage is TRBV5-1 and J usage is TRBJ2-5; 8 bases map to TRBD1. Per germline, CDR1 SGHRS and CDR2 YFSETQ. Trimming removed 4 bases from V and 12 bases from J; junction bases left unmatched: 8. The CDR3 length is 12 residues. Full variable domain (rest looked up from reference TRBV5-1 and TRBJ2-5): KAGVTQTPRYLIKTRGQQVTLSCSPISGHRSVSWYQQTPGQGLQFLFEYFSETQRNKGNFPGRFSGRQFSNSRSEMNVSTLELGDSALYLCASSADRALKYFGPGTRLLVL.

A note on this clonotype: A read error is likely, as this CDR3 ends without the conserved phenylalanine or tryptophan. The DNA is omitted, as the CDR3 cannot be located on it reliably, and the CDR3 follows TCRdb's listing. The genes are TRBV12-3 or TRBV12-4 and TRBJ1-4. Ends included, the CDR3 has 15 residues. The CDR3 is CANSGTGQRGEKLFS.